The source of this T cell receptor (beta chain) is a study of cytomegalovirus exposure and HLA in healthy donors. PCR was performed using 60 Vbeta and 13 Jbeta primers. The method was immunoSEQ multiplex PCR; TCRdb's version includes in-frame clones alone and lacks a portion of them. The sample carries roughly 250,000 clones, around 66% recorded once. The TCR comes from a female donor in good health and CMV-seronegative. The source material was PBMCs.

As DNA, the CDR3 is TGTGCCAGCAGTTTACAGGGGGCGCCCCAGCCCCAGCATTTT. Translating gives CASSLQGAPQPQHF. V is TRBV28 and J is TRBJ1-5; TRBD1 agrees at 8 bases. The germline V gene encodes CDR1 MDHEN and CDR2 SYDVKM. V lost 2 bases and J lost 7; bases outside the gene matches: 4. The CDR3 extends over 14 amino acids.